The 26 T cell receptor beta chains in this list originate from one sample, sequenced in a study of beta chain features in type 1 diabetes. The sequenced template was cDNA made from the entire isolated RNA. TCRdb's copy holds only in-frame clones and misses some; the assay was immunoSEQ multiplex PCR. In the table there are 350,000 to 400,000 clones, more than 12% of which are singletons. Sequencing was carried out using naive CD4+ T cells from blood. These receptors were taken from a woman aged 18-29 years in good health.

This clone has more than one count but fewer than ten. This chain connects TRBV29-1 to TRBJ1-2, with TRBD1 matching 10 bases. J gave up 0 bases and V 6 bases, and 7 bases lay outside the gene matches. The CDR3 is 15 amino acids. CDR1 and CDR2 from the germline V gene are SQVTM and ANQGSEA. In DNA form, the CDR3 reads TGCAGCGTAACCGGGACAGGGGCAGCTAACTATGGCTACACCTTC. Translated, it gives CSVTGTGAANYGYTF.

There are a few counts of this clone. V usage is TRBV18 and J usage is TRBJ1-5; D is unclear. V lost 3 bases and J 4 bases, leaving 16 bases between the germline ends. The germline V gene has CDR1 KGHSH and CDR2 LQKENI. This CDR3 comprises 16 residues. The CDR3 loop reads CASSPQFRQDNQPQHF. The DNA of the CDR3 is TGTGCCAGCTCACCGCAGTTTCGGCAGGATAATCAGCCCCAGCATTTT.

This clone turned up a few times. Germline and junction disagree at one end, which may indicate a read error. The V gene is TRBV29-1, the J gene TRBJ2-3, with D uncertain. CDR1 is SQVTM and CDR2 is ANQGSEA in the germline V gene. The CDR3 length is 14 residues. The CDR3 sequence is CSVEGEVESDTQYF. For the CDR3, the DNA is TGCAGCGTCGAAGGCGAGGTCGAATCAGATACGCAGTATTTT.

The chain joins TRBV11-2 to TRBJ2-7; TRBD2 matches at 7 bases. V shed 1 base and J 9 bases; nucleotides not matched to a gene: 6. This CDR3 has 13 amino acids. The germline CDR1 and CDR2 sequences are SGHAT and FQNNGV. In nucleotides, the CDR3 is TGTGCCAGCAGCTTAGGGACTAGACTCGGGCAGTACTTC. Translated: CASSLGTRLGQYF.

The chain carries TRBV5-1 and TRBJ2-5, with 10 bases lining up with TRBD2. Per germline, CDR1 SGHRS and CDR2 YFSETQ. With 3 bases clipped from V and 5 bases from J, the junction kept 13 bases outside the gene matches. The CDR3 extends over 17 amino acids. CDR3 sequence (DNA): TGCGCCAGCAGCTCCTCAAAGACTAGCGGGCCCCAGGAGACCCAGTACTTC. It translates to CASSSSKTSGPQETQYF.

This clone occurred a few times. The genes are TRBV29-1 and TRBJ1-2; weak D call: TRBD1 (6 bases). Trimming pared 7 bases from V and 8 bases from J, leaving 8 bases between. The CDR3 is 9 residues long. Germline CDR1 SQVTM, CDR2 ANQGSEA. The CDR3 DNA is TGCAGCGAGGGGGACGGCTACACCTTC. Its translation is CSEGDGYTF.

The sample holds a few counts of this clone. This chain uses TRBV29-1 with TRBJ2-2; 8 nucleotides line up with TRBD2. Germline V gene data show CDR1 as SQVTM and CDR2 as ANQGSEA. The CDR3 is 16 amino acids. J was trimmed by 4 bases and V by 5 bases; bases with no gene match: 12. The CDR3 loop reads CSVSRAYGRATGELFF. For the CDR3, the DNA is TGCAGCGTTTCCCGGGCATACGGGAGGGCCACCGGGGAGCTGTTTTTT.

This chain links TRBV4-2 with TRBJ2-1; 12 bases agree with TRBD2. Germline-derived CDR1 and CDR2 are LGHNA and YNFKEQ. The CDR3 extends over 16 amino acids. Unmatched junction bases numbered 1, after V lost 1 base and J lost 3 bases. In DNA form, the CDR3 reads TGTGCCAGCAGCCAAGGGACTAGCGGGAACTACAATGAGCAGTTCTTC. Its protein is CASSQGTSGNYNEQFF.

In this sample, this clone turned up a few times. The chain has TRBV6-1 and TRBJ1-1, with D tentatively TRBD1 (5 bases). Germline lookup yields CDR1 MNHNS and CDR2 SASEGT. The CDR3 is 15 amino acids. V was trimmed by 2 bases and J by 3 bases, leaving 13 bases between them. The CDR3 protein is CASSEMQGAYTEAFF. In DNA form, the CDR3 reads TGTGCCAGCAGTGAAATGCAGGGTGCGTACACTGAAGCTTTCTTT.

The CDR3 sequence is CASSQGPVPDEKLFF. CDR3 nucleotide sequence: TGCGCCAGCAGCCAAGGGCCCGTCCCCGATGAAAAACTGTTTTTT. The chain recombines TRBV4-1 with TRBJ1-4; D is uncertain. Per germline, CDR1 MGHRA and CDR2 YSYEKL. The CDR3 extends over 15 amino acids. The V end was cut by 1 base, the J end by 6 bases, with 12 bases between.

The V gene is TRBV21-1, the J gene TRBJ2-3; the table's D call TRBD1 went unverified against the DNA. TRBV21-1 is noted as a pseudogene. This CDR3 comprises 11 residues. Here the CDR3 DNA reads TGTGCCGGCTCATACACAGATACGCAGTATTTT. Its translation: CAGSYTDTQYF.

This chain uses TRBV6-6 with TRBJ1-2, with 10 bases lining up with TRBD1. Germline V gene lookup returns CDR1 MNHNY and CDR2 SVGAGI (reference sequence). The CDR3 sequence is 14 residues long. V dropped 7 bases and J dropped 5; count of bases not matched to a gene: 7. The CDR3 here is CASKGTGENYGYTF. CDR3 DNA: TGTGCCAGCAAGGGGACAGGGGAAAATTATGGCTACACCTTC.

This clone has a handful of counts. The CDR3 is CASSLWEGNTDTQYF. CDR3 nucleotide sequence: TGTGCCAGCAGTTTATGGGAGGGGAACACAGATACGCAGTATTTT. The J gene is TRBJ2-3, the V gene TRBV28, with D perhaps matching TRBD2 (6 bases). V was shortened by 0 bases and J by 2 bases, with 9 bases between the two germline ends. Looked up from germline, CDR1 is MDHEN and CDR2 is SYDVKM. The CDR3 spans 15 residues.

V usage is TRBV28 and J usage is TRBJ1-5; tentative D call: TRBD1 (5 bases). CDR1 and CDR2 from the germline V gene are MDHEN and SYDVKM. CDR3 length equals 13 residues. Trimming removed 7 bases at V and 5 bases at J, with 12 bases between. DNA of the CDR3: TGTGCCAGCAAATGGGTCAGGGATCAGCCCCAGCATTTT. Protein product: CASKWVRDQPQHF. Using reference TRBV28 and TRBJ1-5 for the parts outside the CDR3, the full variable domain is DVKVTQSSRYLVKRTGEKVFLECVQDMDHENMFWYRQDPGLGLRLIYFSYDVKMKEKGDIPEGYSVSREKKERFSLILESASTNQTSMYLCASKWVRDQPQHFGDGTRLSIL.

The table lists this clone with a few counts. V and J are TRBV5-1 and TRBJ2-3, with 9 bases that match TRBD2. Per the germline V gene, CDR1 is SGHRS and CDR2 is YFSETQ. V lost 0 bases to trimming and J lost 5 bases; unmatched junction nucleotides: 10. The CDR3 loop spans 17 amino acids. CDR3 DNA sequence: TGCGCCAGCAGCTTGGTGTGGGCGGGAGGGCCGCAAGATACGCAGTATTTT. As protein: CASSLVWAGGPQDTQYF.

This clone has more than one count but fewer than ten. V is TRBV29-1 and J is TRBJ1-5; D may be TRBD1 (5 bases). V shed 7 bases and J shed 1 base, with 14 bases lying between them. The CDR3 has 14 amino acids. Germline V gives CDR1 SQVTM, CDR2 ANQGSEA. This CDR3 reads CSAGVRGSNQPQHF. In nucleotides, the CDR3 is TGCAGCGCTGGAGTACGGGGGAGCAATCAGCCCCAGCATTTT.

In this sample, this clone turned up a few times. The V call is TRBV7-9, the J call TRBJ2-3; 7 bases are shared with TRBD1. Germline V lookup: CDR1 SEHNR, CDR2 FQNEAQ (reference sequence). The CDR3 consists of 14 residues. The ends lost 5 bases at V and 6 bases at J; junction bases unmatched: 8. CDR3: CASSRQGALDTQYF. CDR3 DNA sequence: TGTGCCAGCAGCCGACAGGGAGCATTGGATACGCAGTATTTT.

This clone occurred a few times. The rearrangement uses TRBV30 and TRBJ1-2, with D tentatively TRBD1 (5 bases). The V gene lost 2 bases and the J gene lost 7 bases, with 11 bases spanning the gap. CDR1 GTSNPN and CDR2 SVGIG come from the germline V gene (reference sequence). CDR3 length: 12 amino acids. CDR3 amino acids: CAWSLRGAGYTF. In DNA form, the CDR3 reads TGTGCCTGGAGTTTACGTGGGGCTGGCTACACCTTC.

Here the CDR3 DNA reads TGTGCCAGCAGCTTACAGGCGTACAATGAGCAGTTCTTC. Encoded protein: CASSLQAYNEQFF. This chain uses TRBV7-2 with TRBJ2-1; D not resolved. The V end lost 2 bases, the J end lost 4 bases, and 6 bases lay between the germline ends. Germline V gene sequence: CDR1 SGHTA, CDR2 FQGNSA. The CDR3 has 13 residues. Full variable domain (rest looked up from reference TRBV7-2 and TRBJ2-1): GAGVSQSPSNKVTEKGKDVELRCDPISGHTALYWYRQSLGQGLEFLIYFQGNSAPDKSGLPSDRFSAERTGGSVSTLTIQRTQQEDSAVYLCASSLQAYNEQFFGPGTRLTVL.

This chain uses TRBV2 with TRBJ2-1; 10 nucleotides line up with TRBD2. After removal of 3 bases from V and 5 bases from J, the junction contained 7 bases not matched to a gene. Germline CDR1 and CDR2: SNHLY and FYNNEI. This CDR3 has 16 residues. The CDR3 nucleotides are TGTGCCAGCAGTGATAGTAGCGGGAGGAAGAACAATGAGCAGTTCTTC. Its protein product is CASSDSSGRKNNEQFF.

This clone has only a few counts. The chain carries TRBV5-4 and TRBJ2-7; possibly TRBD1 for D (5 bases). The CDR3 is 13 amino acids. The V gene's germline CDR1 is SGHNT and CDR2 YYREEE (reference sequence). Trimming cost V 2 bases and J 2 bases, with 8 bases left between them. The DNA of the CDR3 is TGTGCCAGCAGCTTACAGGCTACCTACGAGCAGTACTTC. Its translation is CASSLQATYEQYF.

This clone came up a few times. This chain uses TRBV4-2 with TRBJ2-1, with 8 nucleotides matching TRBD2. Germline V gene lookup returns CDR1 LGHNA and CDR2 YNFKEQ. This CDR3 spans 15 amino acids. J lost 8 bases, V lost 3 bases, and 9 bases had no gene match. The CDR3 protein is CASSHSGKGFDEQFF. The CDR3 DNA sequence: TGTGCCAGCAGCCATAGCGGGAAGGGGTTTGATGAGCAGTTCTTC.

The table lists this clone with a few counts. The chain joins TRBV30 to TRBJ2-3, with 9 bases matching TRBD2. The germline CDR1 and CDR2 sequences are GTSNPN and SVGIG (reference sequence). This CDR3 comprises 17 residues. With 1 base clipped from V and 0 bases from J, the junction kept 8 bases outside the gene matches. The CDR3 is CAWSGPGLAQSTDTQYF. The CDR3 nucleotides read TGTGCCTGGAGTGGGCCGGGACTAGCCCAGAGCACAGATACGCAGTATTTT.

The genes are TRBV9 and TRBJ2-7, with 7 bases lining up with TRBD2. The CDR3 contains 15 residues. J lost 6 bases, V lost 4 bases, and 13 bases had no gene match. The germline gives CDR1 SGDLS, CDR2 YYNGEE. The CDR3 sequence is CASSPWTSSSAEQYF. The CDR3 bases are TGTGCCAGCAGCCCCTGGACTAGTTCTTCCGCCGAGCAGTACTTC.

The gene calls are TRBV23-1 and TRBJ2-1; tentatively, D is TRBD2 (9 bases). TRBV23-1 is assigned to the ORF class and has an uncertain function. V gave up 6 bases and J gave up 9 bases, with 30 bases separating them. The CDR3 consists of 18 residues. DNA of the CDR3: TGCGCCAGCAGCCGACAGGGGAATGCAGCGGGAGGAAAGGTTGAGCAGTTCTTC. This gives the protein CASSRQGNAAGGKVEQFF.

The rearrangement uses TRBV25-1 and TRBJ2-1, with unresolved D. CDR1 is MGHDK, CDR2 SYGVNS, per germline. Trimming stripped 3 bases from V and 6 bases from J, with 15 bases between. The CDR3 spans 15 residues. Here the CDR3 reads CASSDHLGIRNEQFF. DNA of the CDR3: TGTGCCAGCAGTGATCACCTAGGCATACGCAATGAGCAGTTCTTC.